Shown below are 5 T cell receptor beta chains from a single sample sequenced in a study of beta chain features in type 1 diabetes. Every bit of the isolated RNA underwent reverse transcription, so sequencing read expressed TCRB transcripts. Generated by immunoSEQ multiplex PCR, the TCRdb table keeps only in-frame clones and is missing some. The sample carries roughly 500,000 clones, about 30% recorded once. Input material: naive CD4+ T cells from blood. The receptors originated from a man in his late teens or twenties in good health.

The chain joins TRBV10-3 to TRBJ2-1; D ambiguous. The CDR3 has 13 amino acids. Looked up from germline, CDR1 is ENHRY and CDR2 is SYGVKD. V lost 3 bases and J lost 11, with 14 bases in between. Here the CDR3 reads CAISESLPKQQFF. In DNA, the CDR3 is TGTGCCATCAGTGAAAGTCTCCCGAAACAGCAGTTCTTC.

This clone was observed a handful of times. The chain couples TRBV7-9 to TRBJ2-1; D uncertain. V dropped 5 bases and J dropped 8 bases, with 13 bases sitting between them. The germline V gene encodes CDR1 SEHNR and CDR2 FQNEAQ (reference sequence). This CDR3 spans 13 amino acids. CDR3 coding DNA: TGTGCCAGCAGCATGGCTAATTTCGATGAGCAGTTCTTC. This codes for CASSMANFDEQFF.

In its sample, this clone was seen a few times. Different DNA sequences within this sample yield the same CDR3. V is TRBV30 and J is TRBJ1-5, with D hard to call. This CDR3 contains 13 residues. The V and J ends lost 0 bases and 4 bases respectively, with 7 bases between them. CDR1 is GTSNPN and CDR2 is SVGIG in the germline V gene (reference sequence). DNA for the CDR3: TGTGCCTGGAGTGTGGGCGGAAATCAGCCCCAGCATTTT. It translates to CAWSVGGNQPQHF.

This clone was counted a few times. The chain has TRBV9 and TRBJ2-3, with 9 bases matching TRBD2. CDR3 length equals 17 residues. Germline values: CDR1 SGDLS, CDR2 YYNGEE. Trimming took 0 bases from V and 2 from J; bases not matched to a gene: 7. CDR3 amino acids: CASSVGLAGSTTDTQYF. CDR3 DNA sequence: TGTGCCAGCAGCGTAGGTCTAGCGGGATCGACCACAGATACGCAGTATTTT.

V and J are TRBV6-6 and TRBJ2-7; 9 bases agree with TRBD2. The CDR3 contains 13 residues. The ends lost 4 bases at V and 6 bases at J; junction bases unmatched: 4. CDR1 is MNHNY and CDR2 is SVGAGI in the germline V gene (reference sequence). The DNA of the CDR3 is TGTGCCAGCAGTTTAGCGGGAGTCGGCGAGCAGTACTTC. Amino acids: CASSLAGVGEQYF.